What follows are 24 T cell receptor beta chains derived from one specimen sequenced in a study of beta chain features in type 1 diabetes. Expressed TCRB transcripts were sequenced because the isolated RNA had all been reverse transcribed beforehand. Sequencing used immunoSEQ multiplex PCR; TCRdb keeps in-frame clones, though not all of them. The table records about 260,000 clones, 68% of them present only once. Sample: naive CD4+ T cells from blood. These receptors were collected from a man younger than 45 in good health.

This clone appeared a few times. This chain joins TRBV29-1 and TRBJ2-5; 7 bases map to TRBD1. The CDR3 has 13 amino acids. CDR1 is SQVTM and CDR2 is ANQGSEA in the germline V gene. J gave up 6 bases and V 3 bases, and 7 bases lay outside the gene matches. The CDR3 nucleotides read TGCAGCGTTGATCCAGGGGGAGAGAAGACCCAGTACTTC. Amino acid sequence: CSVDPGGEKTQYF.

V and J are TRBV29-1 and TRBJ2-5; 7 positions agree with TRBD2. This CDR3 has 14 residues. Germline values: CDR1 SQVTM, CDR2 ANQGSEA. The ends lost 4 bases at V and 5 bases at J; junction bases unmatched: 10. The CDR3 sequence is CSVGWSAGGETQYF. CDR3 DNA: TGCAGCGTTGGCTGGAGCGCCGGGGGGGAGACCCAGTACTTC.

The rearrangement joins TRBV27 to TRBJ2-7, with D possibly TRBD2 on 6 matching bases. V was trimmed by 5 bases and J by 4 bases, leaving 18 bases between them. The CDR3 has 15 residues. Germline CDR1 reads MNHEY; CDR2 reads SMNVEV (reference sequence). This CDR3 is CASSREGLQAYEQYF. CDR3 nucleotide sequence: TGTGCCAGCAGTAGAGAGGGACTGCAAGCTTACGAGCAGTACTTC.

CDR3 DNA: TGTGCCAGCAGCGTAGCTTTGGGGCCCATGGATACGCAGTATTTT. Encoded protein: CASSVALGPMDTQYF. The chain has TRBV9 and TRBJ2-3; perhaps TRBD1 as D (5 bases). Germline CDR1 SGDLS, CDR2 YYNGEE. Trimming stripped 0 bases from V and 6 bases from J, with 14 bases between. This CDR3 is built from 15 residues.

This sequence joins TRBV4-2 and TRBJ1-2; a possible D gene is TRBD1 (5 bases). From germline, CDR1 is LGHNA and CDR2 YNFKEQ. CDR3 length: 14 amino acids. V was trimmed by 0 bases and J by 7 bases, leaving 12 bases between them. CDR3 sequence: CASSQDMGGAGYTF. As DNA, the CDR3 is TGTGCCAGCAGCCAAGATATGGGGGGTGCTGGCTACACCTTC.

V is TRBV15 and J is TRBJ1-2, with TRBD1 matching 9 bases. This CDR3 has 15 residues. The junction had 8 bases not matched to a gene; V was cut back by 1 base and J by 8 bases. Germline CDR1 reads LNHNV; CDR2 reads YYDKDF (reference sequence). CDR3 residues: CATSRGQGEYEGYTF. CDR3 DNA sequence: TGTGCCACCAGCAGAGGACAGGGGGAATATGAAGGCTACACCTTC. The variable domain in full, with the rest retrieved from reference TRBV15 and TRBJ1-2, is DAMVIQNPRYQVTQFGKPVTLSCSQTLNHNVMYWYQQKSSQAPKLLFHYYDKDFNNEADTPDNFQSRRPNTSFCFLDIRSPGLGDTAMYLCATSRGQGEYEGYTFGSGTRLTVV.

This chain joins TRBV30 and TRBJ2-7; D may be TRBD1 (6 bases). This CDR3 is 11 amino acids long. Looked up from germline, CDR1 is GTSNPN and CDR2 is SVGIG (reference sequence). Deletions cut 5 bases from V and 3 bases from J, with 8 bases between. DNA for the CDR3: TGTGCCTGGGACAGGAACTACGAGCAGTACTTC. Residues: CAWDRNYEQYF. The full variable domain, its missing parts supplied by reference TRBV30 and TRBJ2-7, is SQTIHQWPATLVQPVGSPLSLECTVEGTSNPNLYWYRQAAGRGLQLLFYSVGIGQISSEVPQNLSASRPQDRQFILSSKKLLLSDSGFYLCAWDRNYEQYFGPGTRLTVT.

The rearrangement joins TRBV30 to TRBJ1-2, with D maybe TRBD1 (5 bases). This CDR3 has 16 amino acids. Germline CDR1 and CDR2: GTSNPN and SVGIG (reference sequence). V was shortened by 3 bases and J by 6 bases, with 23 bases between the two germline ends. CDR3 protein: CAWSQRQGVTEHGYTF. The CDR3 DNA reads TGTGCCTGGAGCCAACGTCAGGGAGTCACTGAGCATGGCTACACCTTC.

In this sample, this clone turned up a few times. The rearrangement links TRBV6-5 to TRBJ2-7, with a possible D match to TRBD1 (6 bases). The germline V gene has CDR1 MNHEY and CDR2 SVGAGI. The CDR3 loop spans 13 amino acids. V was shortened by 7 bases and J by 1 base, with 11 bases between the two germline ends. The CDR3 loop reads CASTRDKSYEQYF. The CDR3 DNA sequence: TGTGCCAGCACCAGGGACAAGTCCTACGAGCAGTACTTC.

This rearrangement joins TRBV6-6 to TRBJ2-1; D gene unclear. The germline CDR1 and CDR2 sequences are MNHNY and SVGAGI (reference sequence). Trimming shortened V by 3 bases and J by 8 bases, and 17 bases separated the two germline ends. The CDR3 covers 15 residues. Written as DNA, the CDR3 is TGTGCCAGCAGTTATTCTGGGCGATCGGGCTATGAGCAGTTCTTC. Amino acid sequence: CASSYSGRSGYEQFF.

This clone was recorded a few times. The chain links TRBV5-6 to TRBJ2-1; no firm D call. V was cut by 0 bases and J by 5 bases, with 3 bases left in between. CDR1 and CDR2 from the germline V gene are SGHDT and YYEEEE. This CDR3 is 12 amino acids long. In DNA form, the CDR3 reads TGTGCCAGCAGCTTGGTGAACAATGAGCAGTTCTTC. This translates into CASSLVNNEQFF.

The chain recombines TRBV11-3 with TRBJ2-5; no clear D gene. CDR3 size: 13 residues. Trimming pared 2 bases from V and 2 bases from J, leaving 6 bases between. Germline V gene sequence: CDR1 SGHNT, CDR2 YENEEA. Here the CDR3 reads CASSLSSQETQYF. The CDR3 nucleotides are TGTGCCAGCAGCTTAAGCAGTCAAGAGACCCAGTACTTC.

The CDR3 here is CASRTTRTGDLLGDIQYF. CDR3 sequence (DNA): TGTGCCAGCAGAACTACCCGGACAGGGGACCTCCTTGGGGACATTCAGTACTTC. The V call is TRBV6-4, the J call TRBJ2-4, with 9 bases identical to TRBD1. The CDR3 consists of 18 residues. Germline assignment: CDR1 MRHNA and CDR2 SNTAGT. Trimming took 6 bases from V and 8 from J; bases not matched to a gene: 20.

CDR3 amino acids: CATGTPSNYGYTF. CDR3 nucleotides: TGTGCCACCGGGACCCCTTCTAACTATGGCTACACCTTC. This chain uses TRBV30 with TRBJ1-2, with a tentative D call TRBD1 (5 bases). This CDR3 region has 13 residues. The V end was cut by 8 bases, the J end by 0 bases, with 13 bases between. From germline, CDR1 is GTSNPN and CDR2 SVGIG (reference sequence).

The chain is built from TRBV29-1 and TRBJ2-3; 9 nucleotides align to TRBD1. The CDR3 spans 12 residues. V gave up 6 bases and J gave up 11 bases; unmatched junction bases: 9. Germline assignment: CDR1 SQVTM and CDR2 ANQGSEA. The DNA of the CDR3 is TGCAGCGTGGGGACAGGGTCCCGCCGGCAGTATTTT. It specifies CSVGTGSRRQYF.

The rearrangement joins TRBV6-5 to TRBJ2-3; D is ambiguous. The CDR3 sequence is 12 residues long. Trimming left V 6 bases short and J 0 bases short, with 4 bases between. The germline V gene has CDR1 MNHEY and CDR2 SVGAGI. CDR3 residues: CASRTSTDTQYF. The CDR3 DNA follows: TGTGCCAGCAGAACTAGCACAGATACGCAGTATTTT.

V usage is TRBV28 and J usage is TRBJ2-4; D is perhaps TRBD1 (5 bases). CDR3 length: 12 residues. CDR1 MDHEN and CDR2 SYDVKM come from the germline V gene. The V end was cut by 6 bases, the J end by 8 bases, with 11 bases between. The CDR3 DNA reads TGTGCCAGCAGAGCTCCGACAGACATTCAGTACTTC. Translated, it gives CASRAPTDIQYF.

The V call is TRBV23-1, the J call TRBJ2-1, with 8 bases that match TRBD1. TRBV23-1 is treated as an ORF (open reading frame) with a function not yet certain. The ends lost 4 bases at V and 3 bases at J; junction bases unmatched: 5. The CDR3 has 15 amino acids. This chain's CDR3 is CASSRTDRVYNEQFF. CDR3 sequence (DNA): TGCGCCAGCAGTCGCACGGACAGGGTCTACAATGAGCAGTTCTTC.

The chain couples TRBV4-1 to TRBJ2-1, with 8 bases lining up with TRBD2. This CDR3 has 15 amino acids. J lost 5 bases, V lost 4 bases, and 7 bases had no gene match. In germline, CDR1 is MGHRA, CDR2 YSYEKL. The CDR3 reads CASSPLGLVNNEQFF. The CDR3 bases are TGCGCCAGCAGCCCCTTGGGACTAGTAAACAATGAGCAGTTCTTC.

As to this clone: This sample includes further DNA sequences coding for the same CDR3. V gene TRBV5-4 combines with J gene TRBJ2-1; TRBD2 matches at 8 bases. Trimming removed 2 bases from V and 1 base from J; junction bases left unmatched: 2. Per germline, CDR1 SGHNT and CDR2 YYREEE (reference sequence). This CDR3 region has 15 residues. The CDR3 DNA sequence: TGTGCCAGCAGCTTAACTAGCGGTTCCTACAATGAGCAGTTCTTC. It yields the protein CASSLTSGSYNEQFF.

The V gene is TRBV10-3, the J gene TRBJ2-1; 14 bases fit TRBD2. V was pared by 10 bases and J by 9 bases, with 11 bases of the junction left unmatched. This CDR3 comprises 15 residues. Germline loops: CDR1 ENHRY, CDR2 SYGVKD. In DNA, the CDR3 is TGTGCCACCTACGGGACTAGCGGGAGAGAAACTGAGCAGTTCTTC. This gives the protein CATYGTSGRETEQFF.

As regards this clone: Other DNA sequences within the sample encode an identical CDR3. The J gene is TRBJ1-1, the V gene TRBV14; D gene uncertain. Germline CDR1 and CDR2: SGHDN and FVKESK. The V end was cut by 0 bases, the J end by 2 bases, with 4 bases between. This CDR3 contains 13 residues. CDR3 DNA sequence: TGTGCCAGCAGCCAAGATCTAAACACTGAAGCTTTCTTT. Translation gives CASSQDLNTEAFF.

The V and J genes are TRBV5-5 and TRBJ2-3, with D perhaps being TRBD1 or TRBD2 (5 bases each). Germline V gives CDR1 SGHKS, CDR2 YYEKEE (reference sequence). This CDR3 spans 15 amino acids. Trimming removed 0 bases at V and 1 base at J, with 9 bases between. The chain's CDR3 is CASSLERGGTDTQYF. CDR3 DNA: TGTGCCAGCAGCTTGGAACGGGGCGGCACAGATACGCAGTATTTT.

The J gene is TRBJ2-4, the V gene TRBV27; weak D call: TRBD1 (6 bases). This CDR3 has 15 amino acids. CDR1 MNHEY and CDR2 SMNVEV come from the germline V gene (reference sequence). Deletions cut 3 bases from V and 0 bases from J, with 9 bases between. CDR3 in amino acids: CASSFRGVAKNIQYF. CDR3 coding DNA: TGTGCCAGCAGTTTCAGGGGAGTAGCCAAAAACATTCAGTACTTC.